This record looks at one T cell receptor (beta chain) sequence and its context. Its matching antigen is unknown. These data originate in a study of T cell repertoires in cytomegalovirus infection. Study-level background: Both a matching HLA type and CMV infection were indicated by public TCR beta signatures.

TCRdb re-derived calls from the reads in MiXCR, one entry per CDR3 protein. The sample consists of 450,000 to 650,000 distinct CDR3 sequences, 40% of them appearing once. Study findings and constraints: Summed frequency of shared TCR beta families picked out CMV carriers who also had the relevant HLA.

The germline CDR1 and CDR2 sequences are DFQATT and SNEGSKA (reference sequence). The CDR3 consists of 16 residues. V was pared by 2 bases and J by 10 bases, with 10 bases of the junction left unmatched. The sequence derives from a human donor in good health (CMV status not recorded). Some clones in this sample may be carry-over from other donors' samples. This rearrangement joins TRBV20-1 to TRBJ1-6; 11 bases line up with TRBD1. This specimen consisted of cultured PBMCs, obtained from culture after CMV antigen stimulation. CDR3 sequence: CSARRTGGVKISPLHF. CDR3 DNA sequence: TGCAGTGCTAGACGGACAGGGGGCGTCAAAATATCACCCCTCCACTTT.